Sequencing of this T cell receptor beta chain was carried out in a study of response to subunit inactivated influenza vaccine. Points from the study as a whole: There was a suggestion from the authors that each seasonal influenza vaccination recruits few new T cells.

The sample holds a few counts of this clonotype. Its matching antigen is unknown. TCRdb redid the calling of the RT-PCR reads with MiXCR, one entry per CDR3 protein. The sample holds 650,000 to 800,000 distinct CDR3 sequences, roughly 14% seen once. Germline CDR1 and CDR2: SGDLS and YYNGEE. The CDR3 consists of 17 residues. V was clipped by 0 bases and J by 3 bases; unmatched bases: 4. This clonotype was obtained from a man in his fifties or sixties who received an inactivated influenza vaccine. V and J are TRBV9 and TRBJ2-3; 13 positions agree with TRBD2. Sequenced here: PBMCs from blood, sampled roughly 2 weeks before vaccination. In DNA form, the CDR3 reads TGTGCCAGCAGCGTAGGACTAGCGGGGGGAAATACAGATACGCAGTATTTT. Protein sequence: CASSVGLAGGNTDTQYF.